This T cell receptor (beta chain) was obtained from a study of shared clonotypes between healthy human individuals. In replicate PCRs of unsorted PBMC, around 0.3 ug DNA, 30,000 or so T cell genomes, was used. Method: immunoSEQ multiplex PCR; TCRdb's copy keeps in-frame clones and lacks some. Here the sample spans about 560,000 clones, around 76% being singletons. The sequence came from a woman in her thirties or forties in good health. Some clones in this sample may be carry-over from other donors' samples. The specimen sequenced was PBMCs.

CDR3 protein: CASNPDRVGYGYTF. As DNA, the CDR3 is TGTGCCAGTAACCCGGACAGGGTTGGCTATGGCTACACCTTC. J is TRBJ1-2 and V is TRBV19, with 8 bases fitting TRBD1. With 7 bases clipped from V and 4 bases from J, the junction kept 8 bases outside the gene matches. Germline CDR1 reads LNHDA; CDR2 reads SQIVND (reference sequence). This CDR3 comprises 14 residues.